The clone carrying this T cell receptor beta chain has just a few counts. The target antigen is unknown. CDR3 size: 13 residues. The germline V gene has CDR1 DFQATT and CDR2 SNEGSKA (reference sequence). The V segment lost 6 bases and the J segment 5 bases; nucleotides outside the gene matches: 8. This sample is part of a study of T-cell memory formation after mild COVID-19. Looking at the study overall: Largely, the TCR clusters proved donor specific. Study outcomes and limitations: Memory cells collected pre-infection included some clones that later responded, suggesting cross-reactive memory joined.

Using constant-segment primers, 5'RACE produced TCR alpha and TCR beta cDNA libraries carrying sample barcodes and UMIs. TCRdb re-analysed the 5' RACE reads in MiXCR, keeping a single row per CDR3 protein. The sample shows nearly 250,000 distinct CDR3 sequences, about 16% of them seen only once. Sequenced input: PBMCs or a T cell subset sorted from them (not recorded which). This sequence was found in an adult woman who had mild COVID-19 (a few samples of this study predate the infection). Cell type and time point are not known. This rearrangement joins TRBV20-1 to TRBJ1-1; 8 nucleotides line up with TRBD1. The CDR3 nucleotides are TGCAGTGCAAAGCAGGGGGCTAGGACTGAAGCTTTCTTT. Translation gives CSAKQGARTEAFF.